This record concerns one T cell receptor (beta chain) sequence. This specimen comes from a study of blood T cell repertoires in COVID-19. Across the whole study: From the United States, Italy and Spain came samples of acute and convalescent COVID-19.

Germline loops: CDR1 KGHSH, CDR2 LQKENI. The CDR3 length is 16 residues. V trimming: 3 bases; J trimming: 9 bases; junction bases outside the gene matches: 11. Some clones are missing from TCRdb's copy, which holds only in-frame ones; the method was immunoSEQ multiplex PCR. The sample has 150,000 to 200,000 clones; more than 70% are singletons. This sequence originates from a human donor in a cohort sampled during active COVID-19. The rearrangement uses TRBV18 and TRBJ1-6; 7 positions agree with TRBD1. Sample: peripheral blood. The CDR3 reads CASSPTPQGIGSPLHF. The CDR3 DNA reads TGTGCCAGCTCACCTACCCCACAGGGGATCGGTTCACCCCTCCACTTT.